The 19 T cell receptor beta chains given below trace back to one sample, sequenced in a study of T cell responses to AZD1222 COVID-19 vaccine. The table came from immunoSEQ multiplex PCR; TCRdb's copy has only in-frame clones and leaves some out. Here the sample spans about 140,000 clones, roughly 93% being singletons. The sample was peripheral blood, taken on day 0 of MenACWY control vaccination. All receptors come from an adult in good health.

This rearrangement joins TRBV28 to TRBJ1-5; D is ambiguous. This CDR3 has 12 residues. Trimming removed 5 bases from V and 3 bases from J, with 5 bases in between. Germline V gene lookup returns CDR1 MDHEN and CDR2 SYDVKM. The CDR3 protein is CASSANNQPQHF. The CDR3 DNA follows: TGTGCCAGCAGTGCAAACAATCAGCCCCAGCATTTT.

V and J are TRBV6-4 and TRBJ2-3; 10 bases match TRBD1. The CDR3 covers 14 residues. V lost 2 bases, J lost 4 bases, and 0 bases stayed unmatched. Germline assignment: CDR1 MRHNA and CDR2 SNTAGT. The CDR3 spells CASSDGQGADTQYF. In DNA form, the CDR3 reads TGTGCCAGCAGTGACGGACAGGGGGCAGATACGCAGTATTTT.

The genes are TRBV27 and TRBJ1-1; no firm D call. V was shortened by 4 bases and J by 3 bases, with 3 bases between the two germline ends. CDR3 length equals 11 residues. Germline V gives CDR1 MNHEY, CDR2 SMNVEV (reference sequence). The CDR3 DNA follows: TGTGCCAGCAGTTCCGACACTGAAGCTTTCTTT. Translated, it gives CASSSDTEAFF.

The rearrangement links TRBV9 to TRBJ1-5; no definite D call. The V end lost 0 bases, the J end lost 1 base, and 8 bases lay between the germline ends. The CDR3 has 15 amino acids. In germline, CDR1 is SGDLS, CDR2 YYNGEE. Here the CDR3 reads CASSVGPTSNQPQHF. DNA of the CDR3: TGTGCCAGCAGCGTAGGCCCGACCAGCAATCAGCCCCAGCATTTT. Combining the CDR3 with reference TRBV9 and TRBJ1-5 gives the whole variable domain DSGVTQTPKHLITATGQRVTLRCSPRSGDLSVYWYQQSLDQGLQFLIQYYNGEERAKGNILERFSAQQFPDLHSELNLSSLELGDSALYFCASSVGPTSNQPQHFGDGTRLSIL.

CDR3 loop: CASSGGGVNYEQYF. CDR3 nucleotide sequence: TGTGCCAGCAGCGGGGGCGGGGTGAACTACGAGCAGTACTTC. The J gene is TRBJ2-7, the V gene TRBV9; weak D call: TRBD2 (6 bases). CDR3 length: 14 residues. Germline CDR1 reads SGDLS; CDR2 reads YYNGEE. V lost 3 bases, J lost 3 bases, and 13 bases lay in between.

The chain uses TRBV30 and TRBJ2-2; TRBD1 agrees at 7 bases. The CDR3 spans 14 residues. With V trimmed by 0 bases and J by 4 bases, 2 bases remained unmatched. CDR1 GTSNPN and CDR2 SVGIG come from the germline V gene (reference sequence). In DNA, the CDR3 is TGTGCCTGGAGTGTGGCAGGGGGCACCGGGGAGCTGTTTTTT. Its translation: CAWSVAGGTGELFF.

The V and J genes are TRBV7-2 and TRBJ1-5; TRBD1 matches 7 bases. There are 16 residues in the CDR3. CDR1 and CDR2 (germline): SGHTA, FQGNSA. J lost 2 bases, V lost 1 base, and 5 bases had no gene match. The CDR3 nucleotides read TGTGCCAGCAGCTTAGGACAGGGTATCGGCAATCAGCCCCAGCATTTT. Translated, it gives CASSLGQGIGNQPQHF.

The chain links TRBV7-8 to TRBJ1-2; 7 bases are a match to TRBD1. J lost 1 base, V lost 5 bases, and 4 bases had no gene match. Germline lookup yields CDR1 SGHVS and CDR2 FQNEAQ. This CDR3 spans 14 amino acids. CDR3 DNA: TGTGCCAGCAGCCGGGGACAGCATAACTATGGCTACACCTTC. It encodes CASSRGQHNYGYTF.

The chain joins TRBV13 to TRBJ2-6; tentative D call: TRBD1 (6 bases). Germline V gene sequence: CDR1 PRHDT, CDR2 FYEKMQ (reference sequence). V shed 5 bases and J shed 0 bases, with 20 bases lying between them. This CDR3 spans 19 amino acids. The CDR3 coding sequence is TGTGCCAGCAGCACCCACCGGGACACCCGACCCTCTGGGGCCAACGTCCTGACTTTC. Protein sequence: CASSTHRDTRPSGANVLTF.

V gene TRBV18 combines with J gene TRBJ2-1; D is ambiguous. This CDR3 contains 15 residues. Trimming pared 0 bases from V and 1 base from J, leaving 7 bases between. Germline CDR1 reads KGHSH; CDR2 reads LQKENI. This CDR3 is CASSPPAASYNEQFF. CDR3 coding DNA: TGTGCCAGCTCACCACCGGCAGCGTCCTACAATGAGCAGTTCTTC.

The chain couples TRBV19 to TRBJ1-2, with D maybe TRBD1 (5 bases). Trimming left V 5 bases short and J 3 bases short, with 10 bases between. The CDR3 contains 13 residues. Germline assignment: CDR1 LNHDA and CDR2 SQIVND (reference sequence). The DNA of the CDR3 is TGTGCCAGTAGTTTTTTACAGGACTATGGCTACACCTTC. Its protein product is CASSFLQDYGYTF.

With respect to this clone: Other DNA sequences from this sample encode an identical CDR3 as well. The rearrangement links TRBV24-1 to TRBJ1-1; D call uncertain. V was trimmed by 1 base and J by 1 base, leaving 3 bases between them. The CDR3 has 13 residues. Per the germline V gene, CDR1 is KGHDR and CDR2 is SFDVKD. CDR3 sequence reads: CATSDFGNTEAFF. The CDR3 DNA reads TGTGCCACCAGTGATTTTGGGAACACTGAAGCTTTCTTT.

The chain couples TRBV3-1 (or the pseudogene TRBV3-2) to TRBJ1-1; D is uncertain. Per the germline V gene, CDR1 is LGHDT and CDR2 is YNNKEL (reference sequence). The CDR3 has 15 residues. V shed 0 bases and J shed 2 bases, with 10 bases lying between them. The CDR3 nucleotides are TGTGCCAGCAGCCAAGATTTACCTATAAACACTGAAGCTTTCTTT. Amino acid sequence: CASSQDLPINTEAFF.

The J gene is TRBJ1-1, the V gene TRBV9; no clear D. Trimming pared 0 bases from V and 0 bases from J, leaving 9 bases between. CDR1 SGDLS and CDR2 YYNGEE come from the germline V gene. The CDR3 contains 15 residues. The CDR3 DNA reads TGTGCCAGCAGCGTAGCTGGGCAGATGAACACTGAAGCTTTCTTT. This sequence encodes CASSVAGQMNTEAFF.

J is TRBJ1-1 and V is TRBV27, with D maybe TRBD1 (6 bases). The V end was cut by 7 bases, the J end by 5 bases, with 17 bases between. CDR1 is MNHEY and CDR2 is SMNVEV in the germline V gene (reference sequence). The CDR3 extends over 14 amino acids. This CDR3 is CASTQQGPGTEAFF. The DNA of the CDR3 is TGTGCCAGCACCCAACAGGGTCCCGGGACTGAAGCTTTCTTT.

J is TRBJ1-2 and V is TRBV6-5; no reliable D call. Germline V lookup: CDR1 MNHEY, CDR2 SVGAGI. V gave up 9 bases and J gave up 8 bases, with 13 bases separating them. The CDR3 contains 11 residues. The CDR3 reads CASLTPFGYTF. CDR3 nucleotide sequence: TGTGCCAGTCTCACCCCTTTCGGCTACACCTTC.

The chain couples TRBV13 to TRBJ2-3; D is possibly TRBD1 or TRBD2 (5 bases each). CDR3 length: 13 residues. In germline, CDR1 is PRHDT, CDR2 FYEKMQ (reference sequence). V was cut by 5 bases and J by 7 bases, with 13 bases left in between. CDR3 residues: CASSLGTLYTQYF. Written as DNA, the CDR3 is TGTGCCAGCAGCCTGGGGACCCTATATACGCAGTATTTT. Combining the CDR3 with reference TRBV13 and TRBJ2-3 gives the whole variable domain AAGVIQSPRHLIKEKRETATLKCYPIPRHDTVYWYQQGPGQDPQFLISFYEKMQSDKGSIPDRFSAQQFSDYHSELNMSSLELGDSALYFCASSLGTLYTQYFGPGTRLTVL.

Here the CDR3 DNA reads TGTGCCAGCAGTAGGGACAGACTGTACGAGCAGTACTTC. It yields the protein CASSRDRLYEQYF. This sequence joins TRBV6-6 and TRBJ2-7; the match to TRBD1 covers 7 bases. Germline loops: CDR1 MNHNY, CDR2 SVGAGI (reference sequence). After removal of 5 bases from V and 4 bases from J, the junction contained 5 bases not matched to a gene. There are 13 residues in the CDR3.

The V and J genes are TRBV19 and TRBJ1-1, with 7 bases lining up with TRBD1. The V gene's germline CDR1 is LNHDA and CDR2 SQIVND (reference sequence). The junction had 5 bases not matched to a gene; V was cut back by 6 bases and J by 1 base. The CDR3 spans 14 residues. In DNA, the CDR3 is TGTGCCAGTAGGACAGGGAGTAGGAACACTGAAGCTTTCTTT. It yields the protein CASRTGSRNTEAFF. The full variable domain, rest sourced from reference TRBV19 and TRBJ1-1, is DGGITQSPKYLFRKEGQNVTLSCEQNLNHDAMYWYRQDPGQGLRLIYYSQIVNDFQKGDIAEGYSVSREKKESFPLTVTSAQKNPTAFYLCASRTGSRNTEAFFGQGTRLTVV.